A single sample gave rise to the 27 T cell receptor beta chains below, sequenced in a study of OX40 agonist ivuxolimab in advanced cancers. Some clones are missing from TCRdb's copy, which holds only in-frame ones; the method was immunoSEQ multiplex PCR. The sample lists some 62,000 clones; roughly 81% were seen once. The material was CD4+ or CD8+ T cells sorted from blood, obtained in a trial of the OX40 agonist ivuxolimab. Source of these receptors: an adult with an advanced solid tumor such as melanoma, head and neck, liver or kidney cancer.

For the CDR3, the DNA is TGTGCCATCAGTGAGGGGACAGGTGGGACCTACGAGCAGTACTTC. Its protein is CAISEGTGGTYEQYF. This rearrangement joins TRBV10-3 to TRBJ2-7; 8 nucleotides agree with TRBD1. Germline loops: CDR1 ENHRY, CDR2 SYGVKD. V gave up 2 bases and J gave up 2 bases; unmatched junction bases: 5. CDR3 size: 15 residues.

This clone has just a few counts. The chain joins TRBV7-6 to TRBJ1-1; perhaps TRBD1 as D (5 bases). V was pared by 4 bases and J by 1 base, with 10 bases between. CDR3 size: 14 residues. Germline V gene data show CDR1 as SGHVS and CDR2 as FNYEAQ. CDR3 region: CASSSRRGNTEAFF. In DNA, the CDR3 is TGTGCCAGCAGCTCCAGGAGGGGGAACACTGAAGCTTTCTTT.

The rearrangement uses TRBV19 and TRBJ1-2; no firm D call. V was pared by 1 base and J by 4 bases, with 13 bases between. Germline assignment: CDR1 LNHDA and CDR2 SQIVND (reference sequence). The CDR3 extends over 15 amino acids. The CDR3 region is CASSIGHREGYGYTF. The DNA of the CDR3 is TGTGCCAGTAGTATAGGTCACAGAGAAGGCTATGGCTACACCTTC.

The rearrangement uses TRBV6-1 and TRBJ2-7; D is perhaps TRBD2 (6 bases). Germline V lookup: CDR1 MNHNS, CDR2 SASEGT. The CDR3 sequence is 16 residues long. Trimming left V 4 bases short and J 0 bases short, with 16 bases between. CDR3 protein: CASSGFFGGSSYEQYF. CDR3 nucleotides: TGTGCCAGCAGTGGGTTCTTCGGGGGTTCCTCCTACGAGCAGTACTTC.

This chain connects TRBV13 to TRBJ2-3; D perhaps matches TRBD2 (6 bases). V gave up 3 bases and J gave up 0 bases, with 13 bases separating them. This CDR3 spans 16 amino acids. The germline gives CDR1 PRHDT, CDR2 FYEKMQ (reference sequence). The CDR3 reads CASSFVSAGSTDTQYF. CDR3 coding DNA: TGTGCCAGCAGCTTTGTTTCGGCGGGAAGCACAGATACGCAGTATTTT.

The J gene is TRBJ1-1, the V gene TRBV27, with no clear D. Germline assignment: CDR1 MNHEY and CDR2 SMNVEV (reference sequence). Trimming pared 3 bases from V and 6 bases from J, leaving 14 bases between. The CDR3 is made up of 14 amino acids. CDR3 coding DNA: TGTGCCAGCAGTTTTAGGATGGGGATCGCTGAAGCTTTCTTT. It specifies CASSFRMGIAEAFF.

This chain joins TRBV5-1 and TRBJ2-7, with TRBD1 identical over 8 bases. Per the germline V gene, CDR1 is SGHRS and CDR2 is YFSETQ. The CDR3 has 14 residues. Losses at the gene ends were 2 bases for V and 5 bases for J; bases not matched to a gene: 6. This CDR3 reads CASSFRQGRDEQYF. CDR3 nucleotide sequence: TGCGCCAGCAGCTTTAGACAGGGGCGGGACGAGCAGTACTTC. The variable domain in full, completed from reference TRBV5-1 and TRBJ2-7, reads KAGVTQTPRYLIKTRGQQVTLSCSPISGHRSVSWYQQTPGQGLQFLFEYFSETQRNKGNFPGRFSGRQFSNSRSEMNVSTLELGDSALYLCASSFRQGRDEQYFGPGTRLTVT.

The CDR3 region has the DNA TGCGCCAGCAGCTTGTACAGCAGGAACACTGAAGCTTTCTTT. Protein product: CASSLYSRNTEAFF. The chain couples TRBV5-1 to TRBJ1-1; D unclear. The ends were cut back, 1 base at V and 1 base at J, with 8 bases in the middle. The germline gives CDR1 SGHRS, CDR2 YFSETQ. This CDR3 comprises 14 residues.

This clone was recorded a few times. The rearrangement uses TRBV7-9 and TRBJ1-2; D unclear. The germline CDR1 and CDR2 sequences are SEHNR and FQNEAQ (reference sequence). This CDR3 has 13 residues. Trimming left V 1 base short and J 7 bases short, with 10 bases between. The CDR3 bases are TGTGCCAGCAGCTTAGACCACATAGGTGGCTACACCTTC. This codes for CASSLDHIGGYTF.

The genes are TRBV7-9 and TRBJ2-2; 9 bases match TRBD1. Germline loops: CDR1 SEHNR, CDR2 FQNEAQ (reference sequence). J lost 3 bases, V lost 5 bases, and 4 bases had no gene match. The CDR3 is 15 residues long. CDR3 in DNA: TGTGCCAGCAGCCCGACAGGGGGACACACCGGGGAGCTGTTTTTT. Translation gives CASSPTGGHTGELFF. The variable domain in full, with the rest retrieved from reference TRBV7-9 and TRBJ2-2, is DTGVSQNPRHKITKRGQNVTFRCDPISEHNRLYWYRQTLGQGPEFLTYFQNEAQLEKSRLLSDRFSAERPKGSFSTLEIQRTEQGDSAMYLCASSPTGGHTGELFFGEGSRLTVL.

The genes are TRBV30 and TRBJ1-2; D is undetermined. Per germline, CDR1 GTSNPN and CDR2 SVGIG (reference sequence). The germline V and J ends were trimmed by 8 bases and 3 bases, with 16 bases remaining between them. The CDR3 sequence is 13 residues long. CDR3: CAANRARDYGYTF. CDR3 in DNA: TGTGCCGCCAATAGGGCGCGTGACTATGGCTACACCTTC.

V gene TRBV7-9 combines with J gene TRBJ1-2; D uncertain. The CDR3 has 16 residues. Germline V gene sequence: CDR1 SEHNR, CDR2 FQNEAQ (reference sequence). V gave up 1 base and J gave up 1 base, with 13 bases separating them. The CDR3 coding sequence is TGTGCCAGCAGCTTAGGGACCACCCTTGGTAACTATGGCTACACCTTC. Its translation is CASSLGTTLGNYGYTF.

V and J are TRBV5-1 and TRBJ1-6; no clear D gene. This CDR3 spans 12 amino acids. Per germline, CDR1 SGHRS and CDR2 YFSETQ. V lost 3 bases, J lost 7 bases, and 5 bases lay in between. CDR3 region: CASSSGNSPLHF. Here the CDR3 DNA reads TGCGCCAGCAGCTCGGGCAATTCACCCCTCCACTTT. Supplemented by reference TRBV5-1 and TRBJ1-6, the full variable domain reads KAGVTQTPRYLIKTRGQQVTLSCSPISGHRSVSWYQQTPGQGLQFLFEYFSETQRNKGNFPGRFSGRQFSNSRSEMNVSTLELGDSALYLCASSSGNSPLHFGNGTRLTVT.

This rearrangement joins TRBV11-2 to TRBJ2-1; possibly TRBD1 for D (5 bases). Germline CDR1 is SGHAT and CDR2 is FQNNGV. The CDR3 sequence is 15 residues long. V was trimmed by 1 base and J by 5 bases, leaving 12 bases between them. The CDR3 DNA follows: TGTGCCAGCAGCTTAGGACAGAAAGATCACAATGAGCAGTTCTTC. Protein sequence: CASSLGQKDHNEQFF.

V is TRBV19 and J is TRBJ2-1, with a possible D match to TRBD2 (5 bases). The CDR3 is made up of 16 amino acids. V dropped 6 bases and J dropped 0 bases, with 15 bases sitting between them. Per the germline V gene, CDR1 is LNHDA and CDR2 is SQIVND (reference sequence). CDR3 in amino acids: CASSTPKGSSYNEQFF. DNA for the CDR3: TGTGCCAGTAGCACCCCAAAAGGGAGCTCCTACAATGAGCAGTTCTTC.

This chain uses TRBV7-9 with TRBJ1-1; D is ambiguous. Germline lookup yields CDR1 SEHNR and CDR2 FQNEAQ (reference sequence). V lost 5 bases, J lost 3 bases, and 10 bases lay in between. This CDR3 is 13 amino acids long. The CDR3 bases are TGTGCCAGCAGCCCGCAAGGTGACACTGAAGCTTTCTTT. Its translation: CASSPQGDTEAFF.

The chain couples TRBV18 to TRBJ1-4; D unclear. V was cut by 3 bases and J by 7 bases, with 12 bases left in between. The CDR3 totals 14 residues. The V gene's germline CDR1 is KGHSH and CDR2 LQKENI. The CDR3 reads CASSPRGGLEKLFF. CDR3 bases: TGTGCCAGCTCACCCCGCGGAGGTCTTGAAAAACTGTTTTTT.

This chain uses TRBV5-6 with TRBJ2-7, with a possible D match to TRBD1 (6 bases). Germline values: CDR1 SGHDT, CDR2 YYEEEE. Trimming removed 4 bases at V and 3 bases at J, with 20 bases between. There are 16 residues in the CDR3. The chain's CDR3 is CASSPTGTMKGYEQYF. CDR3 in DNA: TGTGCCAGCAGCCCAACCGGGACAATGAAGGGCTACGAGCAGTACTTC.

The rearrangement joins TRBV29-1 to TRBJ2-1; 10 bases match TRBD2. In germline, CDR1 is SQVTM, CDR2 ANQGSEA. The V gene end was trimmed by 7 bases and the J gene end by 2 bases; junction bases not matched to a gene: 2. The CDR3 has 13 residues. In DNA, the CDR3 is TGCAGCGCTAGCGGGGGAGCCTACAATGAGCAGTTCTTC. Its protein is CSASGGAYNEQFF.

The J gene is TRBJ1-2, the V gene TRBV2; D might be TRBD1 (6 bases). The CDR3 runs to 13 residues. CDR1 and CDR2 from the germline V gene are SNHLY and FYNNEI. With 2 bases removed from V and 8 bases from J, the gap between germline ends came to 12 bases. Written as DNA, the CDR3 is TGTGCCAGCAGTGAAAGGGGGGTAGGGGGCTACACCTTC. Protein product: CASSERGVGGYTF.

The chain joins TRBV7-2 to TRBJ2-3; D might be TRBD1 (5 bases). Deletions cut 5 bases from V and 8 bases from J, with 20 bases between. The length of the CDR3 is 15 residues. From germline, CDR1 is SGHTA and CDR2 FQGNSA. CDR3 coding DNA: TGTGCCAGCAGCCCAGACGGCAGGGCGGCCGGTACGCAGTATTTT. Translated: CASSPDGRAAGTQYF. The whole variable domain, remainder taken from reference TRBV7-2 and TRBJ2-3, is GAGVSQSPSNKVTEKGKDVELRCDPISGHTALYWYRQSLGQGLEFLIYFQGNSAPDKSGLPSDRFSAERTGGSVSTLTIQRTQQEDSAVYLCASSPDGRAAGTQYFGPGTRLTVL.

The chain uses TRBV7-9 and TRBJ1-5; TRBD1 aligns across 9 bases. The germline CDR1 and CDR2 sequences are SEHNR and FQNEAQ (reference sequence). This CDR3 contains 13 residues. The V gene end was trimmed by 6 bases and the J gene end by 5 bases; junction bases not matched to a gene: 2. The CDR3: CASSRTGDQPQHF. CDR3 in DNA: TGTGCCAGCAGTCGGACAGGGGATCAGCCCCAGCATTTT.

The J gene is TRBJ2-7, the V gene TRBV7-2, with D hard to call. The germline gives CDR1 SGHTA, CDR2 FQGNSA. Trimming removed 5 bases from V and 8 bases from J, with 13 bases in between. The CDR3 extends over 12 amino acids. CDR3 in amino acids: CASSPAAQQQYF. The CDR3 DNA is TGTGCCAGCAGCCCTGCCGCCCAGCAGCAGTACTTC. The variable domain in full, completed from reference TRBV7-2 and TRBJ2-7, reads GAGVSQSPSNKVTEKGKDVELRCDPISGHTALYWYRQSLGQGLEFLIYFQGNSAPDKSGLPSDRFSAERTGGSVSTLTIQRTQQEDSAVYLCASSPAAQQQYFGPGTRLTVT.

This clone has only one observation. This chain joins TRBV11-3 and TRBJ1-4, with D perhaps TRBD1 (5 bases). The V and J ends lost 5 bases and 7 bases respectively, with 17 bases between them. The CDR3 is 15 residues long. CDR1 is SGHNT and CDR2 is YENEEA in the germline V gene. The CDR3 reads CASSTWTPRGEKLFF. CDR3 coding DNA: TGTGCCAGCAGCACCTGGACACCCCGGGGTGAAAAACTGTTTTTT.

Worth noting for this clone: One end of the junction does not line up with germline, which may come from a read error. The chain links TRBV28 to TRBJ2-1, with D possibly called TRBD1 or TRBD2 (6 bases each). CDR1 and CDR2 (germline): MDHEN, SYDVKM. The CDR3 totals 14 residues. The CDR3 loop reads CALGGSPSYNEQFF. The CDR3 nucleotides read TGCGCGCTAGGGGGGAGCCCATCCTACAATGAGCAGTTCTTC.

CDR3: CASSPVGSGAGWQYF. The CDR3 DNA reads TGTGCCAGCTCACCGGTCGGTTCGGGGGCAGGGTGGCAGTACTTC. The chain combines TRBV18 with TRBJ2-7, with D perhaps given as TRBD1 or TRBD2 (6 bases each). CDR1 and CDR2 (germline): KGHSH, LQKENI. V was shortened by 3 bases and J by 9 bases, with 21 bases between the two germline ends. This CDR3 is built from 15 residues.

CDR3 loop: CASSLYPDNYNEQFF. DNA of the CDR3: TGTGCCAGCAGCCTTTATCCCGACAACTACAATGAGCAGTTCTTC. The V call is TRBV14, the J call TRBJ2-1; D call uncertain. The CDR3 totals 15 residues. Germline CDR1 SGHDN, CDR2 FVKESK. V was pared by 4 bases and J by 3 bases, with 13 bases between.